The clone carrying this T cell receptor (beta chain) was counted only a few times. The antigen remains undetermined. The data derive from a study of beta chain features in type 1 diabetes. Across the whole study: Healthy donors, compared against patients, showed similar age, gender and cell yields. Some 110 million sorted cells were examined across all samples.

The sequenced template was cDNA made from the entire isolated RNA. The protocol was immunoSEQ multiplex PCR, while the TCRdb copy is restricted to in-frame clones and leaves out a portion. This table holds approximately 300,000 clones, approximately 10% found once. Germline CDR1 MGHRA, CDR2 YSYEKL. CDR3 length: 15 amino acids. Trimming took 4 bases from V and 0 from J, leaving 10 bases between them. Without exception, sorted populations had purity beyond 95%. Study-level results: The naive, central memory and Treg TCRB repertoires looked more alike in patients than they did in healthy donors.

The TCR originated in a woman in her 30s in good health. V and J are TRBV4-1 and TRBJ1-5; D is uncertain. The sample comprised naive CD4+ T cells from blood. DNA for the CDR3: TGCGCCAGCAGCCTGGACGGGAATAGCAATCAGCCCCAGCATTTT. Its protein is CASSLDGNSNQPQHF.